The rows below give T cell receptor beta chains drawn from one sample of a study of monozygotic twins with cystic fibrosis. Clones were read by immunoSEQ multiplex PCR, and TCRdb kept only the in-frame ones, dropping some. The sample includes 25,000 to 40,000 clones, 90% to 97% of them seen just once. Sequencing was performed on blood. The source is a girl aged 2 to 10 with cystic fibrosis. Each CDR3 is given with its conserved first and last residue. A D gene is named only where the DNA matches it firmly. For some rows the clone size is stated as once, few or many, or as a class when expanded; others skip it.

CDR3nt	CDR3aa	abundance	d_gene	j_gene	v_gene
TGTGCCAGCAGCGTAGACGGATCCCACTATGGCTACACCTTC	CASSVDGSHYGYTF	.	.	TRBJ1-2	TRBV9
TGTGCCAGTAGTCCGATGGCGAACACTGAAGCTTTCTTT	CASSPMANTEAFF	.	.	TRBJ1-1	TRBV19
TGTGCCAGCAGCGGGTCGCTAAACAATCAGCCCCAGCATTTT	CASSGSLNNQPQHF	once	.	TRBJ1-5	TRBV28
TGCGCCAGCAGCTTGGTCGCGGGAGGGTCCTACGAGCAGTACTTC	CASSLVAGGSYEQYF	.	TRBD2	TRBJ2-7	TRBV5-1
TGCGCCAGCAGCCCCTTTGACAGGACCTATGGCTACACCTTC	CASSPFDRTYGYTF	.	.	TRBJ1-2	TRBV4-1
TGTGCCACCGGACAGGTCAATCAGCCCCAGCATTTT	CATGQVNQPQHF	.	TRBD1	TRBJ1-5	TRBV10-3
TGTGCCAGCAGCTTAAGGTGGAGGACAGATACGCAGTATTTT	CASSLRWRTDTQYF	.	.	TRBJ2-3	TRBV11-2
TGCGCCAGCAGTGATTTTAGCGGGAGACAATACGAGCAGTACTTC	CASSDFSGRQYEQYF	.	TRBD2	TRBJ2-7	TRBV10-2
TGTGCCAGCAGCGGCGGCCCGGGCCTGAACACTGAAGCTTTCTTT	CASSGGPGLNTEAFF	.	.	TRBJ1-1	TRBV5-4
TGTGCCAGTGGTGGGGAGGGCCCCCAGCTTTGGGCTTTCTTT	CASGGEGPQLWAFF	.	.	TRBJ1-1	TRBV19
TGCGCCAGCAGCCAAGGAGGGAGTCCAGAAACCGATCGAACTAAGGGCTACACCTTC	CASSQGGSPETDRTKGYTF	.	.	TRBJ1-2	TRBV4-1
TGTGCCATCACTCGGGTAGCGGGAGAAACCGGGGAGCTGTTTTTT	CAITRVAGETGELFF	.	TRBD2	TRBJ2-2	TRBV10-3
TGCGCCAGCAGCTTGGACCCTCTTTCCTACGAGCAGTACTTC	CASSLDPLSYEQYF	.	.	TRBJ2-7	TRBV5-1
TGTGCCAGCAGTGATGGGACTAGCGGGAGTGTGCAGTTCTTC	CASSDGTSGSVQFF	.	TRBD2	TRBJ2-1	TRBV25-1
TGTGCCTGGGATGAAGGGGTGGGCGTCAGCACTGAAGCTTTCTTT	CAWDEGVGVSTEAFF	.	.	TRBJ1-1	TRBV30
TGTGCCAGCAGCACCGACACAGGCCCTCAGAACGAGCAGTACTTC	CASSTDTGPQNEQYF	.	.	TRBJ2-7	TRBV21-1
TGTGCCGTCACAGGGGGGAGGTACGAGCAGTACTTC	CAVTGGRYEQYF	.	TRBD1	TRBJ2-7	TRBV28
TGTGCCAGCAGGGAAGCAGGCACAGATACGCAGTATTTT	CASREAGTDTQYF	.	.	TRBJ2-3	TRBV28
TGTGCCAGCAGCGTCTCAGGTGGTGGAAACACCATATATTTT	CASSVSGGGNTIYF	.	.	TRBJ1-3	TRBV9
TGTGCCTGGAGTGTAGGGGTCTCCTACGAGCAGTACTTC	CAWSVGVSYEQYF	.	.	TRBJ2-7	TRBV30
TGTGCCAGCAGCTTACCCTGGACCCGGCATGGCTACACCTTC	CASSLPWTRHGYTF	.	.	TRBJ1-2	TRBV7-2
TGTGCCACCAGCAGAGGCATAAGACTGGCAAGCTCCTACAATGAGCAGTTCTTC	CATSRGIRLASSYNEQFF	once	.	TRBJ2-1	TRBV15
TGCGCCAGCAGCTTACTCGACAGGGGGCATACTGAAGCTTTCTTT	CASSLLDRGHTEAFF	.	TRBD1	TRBJ1-1	TRBV5-1
TGTGCCAGCAGCCACCCGGGACTAGCGGCCGTTAATGAGCAGTTCTTC	CASSHPGLAAVNEQFF	once	TRBD2	TRBJ2-1	TRBV7-9
TGTGCCAGCAGCTTAGAAGAGGGGGGACACACTGAAGCTTTCTTT	CASSLEEGGHTEAFF	.	.	TRBJ1-1	TRBV13
TGCGCCAGCAGCTTGGGGTCTAATGAAAAACTGTTTTTT	CASSLGSNEKLFF	.	.	TRBJ1-4	TRBV5-1
TGTGCCTGGACCCGATGGGGGACTTATGAGCAGTTCTTC	CAWTRWGTYEQFF	.	.	TRBJ2-1	TRBV30
TGTGCCATCAGGGGGCCGGGGTCCAACGAGCAGTACTTC	CAIRGPGSNEQYF	.	.	TRBJ2-7	TRBV10-3
TGTGCCAGCAGCGGCAGTGATCAGCCCCAGCATTTT	CASSGSDQPQHF	.	.	TRBJ1-5	TRBV7-9
TGCAGCGTTGAAGTTCCCGCGGGACTCTTAATGGGGAACACTGAAGCTTTCTTT	CSVEVPAGLLMGNTEAFF	.	.	TRBJ1-1	TRBV29-1
TGTGCCAGCAGTTTGGGACAGGGGAACACCGGGGAGCTGTTTTTT	CASSLGQGNTGELFF	.	TRBD1	TRBJ2-2	TRBV27